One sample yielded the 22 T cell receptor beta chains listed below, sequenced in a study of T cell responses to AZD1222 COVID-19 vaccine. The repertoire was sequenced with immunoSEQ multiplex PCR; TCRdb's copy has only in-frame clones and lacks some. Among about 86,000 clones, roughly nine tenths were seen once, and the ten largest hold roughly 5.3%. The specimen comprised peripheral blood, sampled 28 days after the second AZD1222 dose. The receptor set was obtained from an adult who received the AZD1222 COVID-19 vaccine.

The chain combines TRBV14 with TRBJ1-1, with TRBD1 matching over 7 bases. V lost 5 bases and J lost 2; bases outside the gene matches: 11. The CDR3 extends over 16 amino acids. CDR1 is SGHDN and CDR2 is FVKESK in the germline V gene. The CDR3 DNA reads TGTGCCAGCAGCGACAGAGTCGGACAGGAAAACACTGAAGCTTTCTTT. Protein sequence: CASSDRVGQENTEAFF.

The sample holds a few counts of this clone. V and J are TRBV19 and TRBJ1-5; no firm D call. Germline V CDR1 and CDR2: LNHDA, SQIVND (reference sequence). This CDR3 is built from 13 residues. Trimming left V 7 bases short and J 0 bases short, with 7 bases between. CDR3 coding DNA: TGTGCCAGTACTCAATATAGCAATCAGCCCCAGCATTTT. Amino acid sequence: CASTQYSNQPQHF.

CDR3 amino acids: CATSRDFRQGFFEKLFF. CDR3 nucleotide sequence: TGTGCCACCAGCAGAGACTTTAGACAGGGTTTTTTTGAAAAACTGTTTTTT. The chain recombines TRBV15 with TRBJ1-4; 7 bases agree with TRBD1. V gave up 0 bases and J gave up 7 bases; unmatched junction bases: 11. This CDR3 is 17 amino acids long. Germline lookup yields CDR1 LNHNV and CDR2 YYDKDF (reference sequence).

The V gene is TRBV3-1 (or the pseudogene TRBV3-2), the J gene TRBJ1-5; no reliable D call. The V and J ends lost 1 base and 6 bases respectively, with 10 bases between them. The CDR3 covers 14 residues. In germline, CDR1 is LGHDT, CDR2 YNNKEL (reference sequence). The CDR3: CASSQVSGGQPQHF. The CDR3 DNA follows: TGTGCCAGCAGCCAAGTTTCGGGCGGTCAGCCCCAGCATTTT.

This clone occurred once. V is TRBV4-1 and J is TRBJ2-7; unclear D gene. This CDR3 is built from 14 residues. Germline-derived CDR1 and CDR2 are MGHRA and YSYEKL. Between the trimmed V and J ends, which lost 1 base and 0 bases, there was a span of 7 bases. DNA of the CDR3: TGCGCCAGCAGCCAAGTCCCTAACTCCTACGAGCAGTACGTC. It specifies CASSQVPNSYEQYV.

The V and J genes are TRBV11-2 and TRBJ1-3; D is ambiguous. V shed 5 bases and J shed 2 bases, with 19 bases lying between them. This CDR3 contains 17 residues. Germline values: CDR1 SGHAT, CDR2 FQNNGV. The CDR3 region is CASSRPGLMVPGNTIYF. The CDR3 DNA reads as TGTGCCAGCAGCCGGCCGGGTCTCATGGTACCTGGAAACACCATATATTTT.

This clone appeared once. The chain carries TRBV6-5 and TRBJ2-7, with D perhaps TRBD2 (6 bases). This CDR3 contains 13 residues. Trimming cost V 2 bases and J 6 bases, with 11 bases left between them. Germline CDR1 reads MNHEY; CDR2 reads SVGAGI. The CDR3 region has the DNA TGTGCCAGCAGTTACGGGAGGCGGGCCGAGCAGTACTTC. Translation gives CASSYGRRAEQYF.

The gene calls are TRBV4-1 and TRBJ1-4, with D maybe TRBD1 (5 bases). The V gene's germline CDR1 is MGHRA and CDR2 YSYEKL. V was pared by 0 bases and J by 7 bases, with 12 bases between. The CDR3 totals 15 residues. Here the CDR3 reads CASSQEGRAGEKLFF. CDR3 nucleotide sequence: TGCGCCAGCAGCCAAGAGGGCAGGGCAGGTGAAAAACTGTTTTTT.

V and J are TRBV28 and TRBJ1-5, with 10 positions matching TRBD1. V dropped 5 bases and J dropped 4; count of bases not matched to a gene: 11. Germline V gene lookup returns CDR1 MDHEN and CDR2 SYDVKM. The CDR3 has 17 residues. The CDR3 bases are TGTGCCAGCAGTCGCATGAGGGACAGGGGACGGAATCAGCCCCAGCATTTT. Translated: CASSRMRDRGRNQPQHF.

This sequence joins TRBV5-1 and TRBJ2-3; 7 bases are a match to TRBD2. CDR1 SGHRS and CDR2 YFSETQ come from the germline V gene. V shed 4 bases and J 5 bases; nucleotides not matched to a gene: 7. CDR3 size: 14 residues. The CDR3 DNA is TGCGCCAGCAGCAAAACTAGCGTTGGAGATACGCAGTATTTT. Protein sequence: CASSKTSVGDTQYF.

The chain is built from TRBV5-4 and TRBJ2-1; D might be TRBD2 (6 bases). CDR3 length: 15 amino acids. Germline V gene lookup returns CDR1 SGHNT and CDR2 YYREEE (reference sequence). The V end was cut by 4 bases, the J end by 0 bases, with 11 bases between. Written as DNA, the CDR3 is TGTGCCAGCAGCCTGGGACTGGACTCCTACAATGAGCAGTTCTTC. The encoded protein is CASSLGLDSYNEQFF.

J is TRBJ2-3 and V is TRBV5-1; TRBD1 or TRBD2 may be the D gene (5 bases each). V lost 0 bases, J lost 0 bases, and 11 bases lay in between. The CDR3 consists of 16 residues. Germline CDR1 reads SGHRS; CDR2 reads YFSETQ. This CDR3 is CASSLVPGPSTDTQYF. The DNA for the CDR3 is TGCGCCAGCAGCTTGGTACCGGGGCCGAGCACAGATACGCAGTATTTT.

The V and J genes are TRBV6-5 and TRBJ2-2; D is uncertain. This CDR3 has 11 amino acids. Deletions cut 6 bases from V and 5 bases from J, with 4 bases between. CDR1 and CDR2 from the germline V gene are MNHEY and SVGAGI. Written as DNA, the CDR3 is TGTGCCAGCAGCACAACCGGGGAGCTGTTTTTT. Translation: CASSTTGELFF.

In DNA form, the CDR3 reads TGTGCCAGCAGTGTAGAGAGAGGCAATCAGCCCCAGCATTTT. It codes for CASSVERGNQPQHF. The chain uses TRBV2 and TRBJ1-5; D not certain. Trimming removed 4 bases from V and 2 bases from J, with 9 bases in between. Germline CDR1 and CDR2: SNHLY and FYNNEI. The CDR3 sequence is 14 residues long.

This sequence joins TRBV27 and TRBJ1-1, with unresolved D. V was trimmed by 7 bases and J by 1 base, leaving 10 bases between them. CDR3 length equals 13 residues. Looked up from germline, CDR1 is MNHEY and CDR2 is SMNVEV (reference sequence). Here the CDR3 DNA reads TGTGCCAGCACCGTGGGCCGGAACACTGAAGCTTTCTTT. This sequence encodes CASTVGRNTEAFF.

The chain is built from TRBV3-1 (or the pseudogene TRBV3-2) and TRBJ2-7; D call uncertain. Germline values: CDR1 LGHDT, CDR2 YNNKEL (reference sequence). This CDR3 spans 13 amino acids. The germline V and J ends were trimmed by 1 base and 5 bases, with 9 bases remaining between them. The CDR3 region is CASSQAPWDEQYF. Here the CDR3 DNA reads TGTGCCAGCAGCCAAGCACCTTGGGACGAGCAGTACTTC.

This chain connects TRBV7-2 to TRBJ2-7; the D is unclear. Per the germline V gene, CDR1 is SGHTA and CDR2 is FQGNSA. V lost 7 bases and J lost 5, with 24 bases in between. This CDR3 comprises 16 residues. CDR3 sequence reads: CASTLGPGRAKDEQYF. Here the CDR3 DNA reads TGTGCCAGCACCCTCGGCCCAGGACGGGCCAAAGACGAGCAGTACTTC. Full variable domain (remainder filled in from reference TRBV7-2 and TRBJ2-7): GAGVSQSPSNKVTEKGKDVELRCDPISGHTALYWYRQSLGQGLEFLIYFQGNSAPDKSGLPSDRFSAERTGGSVSTLTIQRTQQEDSAVYLCASTLGPGRAKDEQYFGPGTRLTVT.

The CDR3 DNA is TGCGCCAGCAGCCAAGTTTGGGGCAGGGGGCCCCAAGAGACCCAGTACTTC. Encoded protein: CASSQVWGRGPQETQYF. The chain carries TRBV4-1 and TRBJ2-5, with TRBD1 identical over 8 bases. The CDR3 length is 17 residues. Germline loops: CDR1 MGHRA, CDR2 YSYEKL. Losses at the gene ends were 1 base for V and 1 base for J; bases not matched to a gene: 8.

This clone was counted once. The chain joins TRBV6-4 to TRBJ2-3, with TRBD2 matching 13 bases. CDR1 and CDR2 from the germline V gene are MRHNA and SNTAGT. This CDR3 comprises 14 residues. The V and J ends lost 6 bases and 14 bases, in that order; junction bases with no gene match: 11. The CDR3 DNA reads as TGTGCCAGCAGACCACGGACTAGCGGGGGTGTTATGTATTTT. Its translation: CASRPRTSGGVMYF.

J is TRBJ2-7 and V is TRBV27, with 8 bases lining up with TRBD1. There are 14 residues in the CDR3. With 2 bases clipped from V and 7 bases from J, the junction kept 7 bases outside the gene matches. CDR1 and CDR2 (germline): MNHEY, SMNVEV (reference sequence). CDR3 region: CASSLVQGAWEQYF. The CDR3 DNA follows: TGTGCCAGCAGTTTAGTTCAGGGGGCATGGGAGCAGTACTTC.

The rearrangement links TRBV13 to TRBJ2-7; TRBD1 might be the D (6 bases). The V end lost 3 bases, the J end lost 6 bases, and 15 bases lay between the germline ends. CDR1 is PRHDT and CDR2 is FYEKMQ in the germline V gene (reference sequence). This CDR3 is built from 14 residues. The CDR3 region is CASSFGRGSTEQYV. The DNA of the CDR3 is TGTGCCAGCAGCTTTGGCAGGGGCTCTACCGAGCAGTACGTC.

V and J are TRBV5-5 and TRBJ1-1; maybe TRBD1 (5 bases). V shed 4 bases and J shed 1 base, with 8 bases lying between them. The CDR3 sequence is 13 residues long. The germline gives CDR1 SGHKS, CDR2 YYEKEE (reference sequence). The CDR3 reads CASSHGQNTEAFF. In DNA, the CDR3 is TGTGCCAGCAGCCACGGACAGAACACTGAAGCTTTCTTT.